The 5 T cell receptor beta chains in this list originate from one sample, sequenced in a study of naive and memory T cell subsets. The SP2 primer and nested alpha and beta constant region primers amplified ligated cDNA in four rounds. TCRdb reanalysed the 5' RACE reads using MiXCR and keeps one entry per CDR3 protein. The table lists about 62,000 distinct CDR3 sequences, approximately 8.5% of them singletons. A UMI-containing oligonucleotide was joined by 3' ligation to the TCR cDNA template. These receptors all come from a female donor in good health.

This clonotype was seen a few times. The chain uses TRBV2 and TRBJ2-5, with 10 bases aligning to TRBD1. This CDR3 has 14 residues. Germline V CDR1 and CDR2: SNHLY, FYNNEI. J was trimmed by 2 bases and V by 9 bases; bases with no gene match: 6. The CDR3 is CASPGQGYQETQYF. In DNA, the CDR3 is TGTGCCAGTCCGGGACAGGGGTATCAAGAGACCCAGTACTTC.

The CDR3 DNA follows: TGTGCCAGCAGGGACAGCTCTGGAAACACCATATATTTT. Amino acids: CASRDSSGNTIYF. The gene calls are TRBV2 and TRBJ1-3; D is perhaps TRBD1 (6 bases). The germline V gene has CDR1 SNHLY and CDR2 FYNNEI. Trimming stripped 6 bases from V and 0 bases from J, with 6 bases between. The CDR3 length is 13 residues.

This clonotype was detected a few times. This sequence joins TRBV11-2 and TRBJ2-1; D possibly corresponds to TRBD2 (5 bases). In germline, CDR1 is SGHAT, CDR2 FQNNGV. CDR3 length equals 17 residues. Trimming left V 0 bases short and J 0 bases short, with 12 bases between. Written as DNA, the CDR3 is TGTGCCAGCAGCTTAGATCGTGCGGGCCGCTCCTACAATGAGCAGTTCTTC. Translated: CASSLDRAGRSYNEQFF.

This clonotype was seen only a few times. The chain is built from TRBV6-6 and TRBJ2-5; TRBD1 matches 7 bases. Trimming took 0 bases from V and 3 from J; bases not matched to a gene: 10. This CDR3 contains 17 residues. The germline CDR1 and CDR2 sequences are MNHNY and SVGAGI (reference sequence). CDR3: CASSYSRGGAGKETQYF. The CDR3 region has the DNA TGTGCCAGCAGTTACTCGAGAGGGGGCGCCGGTAAAGAGACCCAGTACTTC.

This clonotype was seen repeatedly, ten times or more. This CDR3 is CASSPHRGRVTEAFF. CDR3 bases: TGTGCCAGCAGCCCCCATAGGGGCCGGGTCACTGAAGCTTTCTTT. The chain uses TRBV13 and TRBJ1-1, with D perhaps matching TRBD1 (5 bases). The CDR3 has 15 residues. Between the trimmed V and J ends, which lost 5 bases and 4 bases, there was a span of 17 bases. CDR1 and CDR2 from the germline V gene are PRHDT and FYEKMQ (reference sequence).